One and the same sample provided the 32 T cell receptor beta chains below, sequenced in a study of T cells in Graves' hyperthyroidism and ophthalmopathy. RNA transcripts were the template for amplifying TCR beta CDR3 regions. The HTBI primer set was used in a first-round RT-PCR of the TCR CDR3. From the multiplex PCR reads, TCRdb called clonotypes with MiXCR, one entry per CDR3 protein. The sample yields around 600,000 distinct CDR3 sequences, approximately 14% seen once. Sequencing was carried out using blood. These receptor sequences come from a woman under 30 with Graves' ophthalmopathy.

This clonotype has a count of ten or more. The chain has TRBV28 and TRBJ1-1; D might be TRBD1 (5 bases). Trimming stripped 8 bases from V and 0 bases from J, with 13 bases between. CDR3 size: 14 residues. The germline V gene has CDR1 MDHEN and CDR2 SYDVKM. CDR3 sequence reads: CASSPTVMNTEAFF. The CDR3, as DNA: TGTGCCAGCTCTCCGACAGTTATGAACACTGAAGCTTTCTTT.

This clonotype was counted many times. The chain couples TRBV30 to TRBJ2-1; TRBD2 matches 9 bases. Unmatched junction bases numbered 4, after V lost 0 bases and J lost 7 bases. CDR1 and CDR2 from the germline V gene are GTSNPN and SVGIG (reference sequence). CDR3 size: 14 residues. The CDR3 DNA reads as TGTGCCTGGAGTGTTTCTAGCGGGACGAATGAGCAGTTCTTC. It encodes CAWSVSSGTNEQFF.

The chain couples TRBV4-1 to TRBJ1-1; D not certain. V was shortened by 0 bases and J by 7 bases, with 15 bases between the two germline ends. In germline, CDR1 is MGHRA, CDR2 YSYEKL. This CDR3 has 15 residues. The CDR3 sequence is CASSQDYEGSNEAFF. The CDR3 DNA sequence: TGCGCCAGCAGCCAAGATTACGAAGGGTCGAATGAAGCTTTCTTT.

The sample holds a few counts of this clonotype. The chain carries TRBV5-6 and TRBJ1-6; the D gene is possibly TRBD1 (6 bases). The germline V and J ends were trimmed by 1 base and 10 bases, with 21 bases remaining between them. The CDR3 is 17 amino acids. CDR1 and CDR2 from the germline V gene are SGHDT and YYEEEE. CDR3 sequence: CASSLRGAMTKFSPLHF. For the CDR3, the DNA is TGTGCCAGCAGCTTGAGGGGGGCGATGACCAAATTCTCACCCCTCCACTTT.

The sample holds a few counts of this clonotype. This chain connects TRBV4-1 to TRBJ2-7, with 7 bases matching TRBD1. The germline V gene encodes CDR1 MGHRA and CDR2 YSYEKL. V dropped 0 bases and J dropped 2; count of bases not matched to a gene: 4. The CDR3 consists of 15 residues. DNA of the CDR3: TGCGCCAGCAGCCAAGATTGGGGACAGACCTACGAGCAGTACTTC. Encoded protein: CASSQDWGQTYEQYF.

In its sample, this clonotype was seen many times. The DNA of the CDR3 is TGTGCCACCAGTGATTCTAGCGGGATGTCCGGGGAGCTGTTTTTT. As protein: CATSDSSGMSGELFF. The chain links TRBV24-1 to TRBJ2-2; 9 nucleotides agree with TRBD2. Germline V gene sequence: CDR1 KGHDR, CDR2 SFDVKD. The CDR3 is made up of 15 amino acids. J gave up 6 bases and V 2 bases, and 3 bases lay outside the gene matches.

This clonotype was seen a handful of times. The chain joins TRBV4-2 to TRBJ1-1, with no clear D. CDR1 LGHNA and CDR2 YNFKEQ come from the germline V gene. V lost 4 bases, J lost 11 bases, and 23 bases lay in between. The CDR3 runs to 15 residues. CDR3 protein: CASSPIPDPLGGAFF. DNA for the CDR3: TGTGCCAGCAGCCCAATACCGGACCCCCTGGGTGGGGCTTTCTTT.

This clonotype was seen repeatedly, ten times or more. This chain links TRBV6-1 with TRBJ2-2, with 11 bases aligning to TRBD2. V gave up 5 bases and J gave up 1 base; unmatched junction bases: 3. The CDR3 spans 16 residues. Germline V gene data show CDR1 as MNHNS and CDR2 as SASEGT. The CDR3 nucleotides read TGTGCCAGCAGTCACACTAGCGGGAGGAACACCGGGGAGCTGTTTTTT. Its translation is CASSHTSGRNTGELFF.

The V call is TRBV24-1, the J call TRBJ2-2; no reliable D call. The germline CDR1 and CDR2 sequences are KGHDR and SFDVKD. V was trimmed by 0 bases and J by 6 bases, leaving 4 bases between them. The CDR3 runs to 13 residues. CDR3 residues: CATSDLASGELFF. DNA for the CDR3: TGTGCCACCAGTGATTTGGCCTCCGGGGAGCTGTTTTTT.

This clonotype has ten or more counts. This chain connects TRBV7-9 to TRBJ2-5; 7 positions agree with TRBD1. J lost 2 bases, V lost 5 bases, and 8 bases had no gene match. Germline V lookup: CDR1 SEHNR, CDR2 FQNEAQ (reference sequence). The CDR3 covers 15 residues. Here the CDR3 DNA reads TGTGCCAGCAGCCCCGCCGGGACAGCGCAAGAGACCCAGTACTTC. This sequence encodes CASSPAGTAQETQYF. Full variable domain (missing parts from reference TRBV7-9 and TRBJ2-5): DTGVSQNPRHKITKRGQNVTFRCDPISEHNRLYWYRQTLGQGPEFLTYFQNEAQLEKSRLLSDRFSAERPKGSFSTLEIQRTEQGDSAMYLCASSPAGTAQETQYFGPGTRLLVL.

DNA for the CDR3: TGTGCCAGCAGCTGGCCCGGGGGGTCAACGGGCAATGAGCAGTTCTTC. Translation: CASSWPGGSTGNEQFF. The chain recombines TRBV5-6 with TRBJ2-1; 7 positions agree with TRBD2. Germline CDR1 is SGHDT and CDR2 is YYEEEE. This CDR3 comprises 16 residues. V shed 3 bases, J shed 6 bases, and the junction held 12 bases outside the gene matches. Using reference TRBV5-6 and TRBJ2-1 for the parts outside the CDR3, the full variable domain is DAGVTQSPTHLIKTRGQQVTLRCSPKSGHDTVSWYQQALGQGPQFIFQYYEEEERQRGNFPDRFSGHQFPNYSSELNVNALLLGDSALYLCASSWPGGSTGNEQFFGPGTRLTVL.

The table lists this clonotype with many counts. The gene calls are TRBV27 and TRBJ1-2, with D possibly matching TRBD1 (5 bases). The germline V gene has CDR1 MNHEY and CDR2 SMNVEV (reference sequence). Trimming pared 6 bases from V and 4 bases from J, leaving 12 bases between. The CDR3 extends over 13 amino acids. This chain's CDR3 is CASRQGDSYGYTF. The CDR3 nucleotides read TGTGCCAGCAGGCAAGGGGATTCCTATGGCTACACCTTC.

The genes are TRBV7-6 and TRBJ2-7, with 11 bases matching TRBD2. The CDR3 runs 15 residues. Germline V lookup: CDR1 SGHVS, CDR2 FNYEAQ. With 5 bases clipped from V and 2 bases from J, the junction kept 5 bases outside the gene matches. This CDR3 reads CASSMRLAGTYEQYF. The CDR3 DNA is TGTGCCAGCAGCATGAGACTAGCGGGAACCTACGAGCAGTACTTC.

This clonotype came up many times. This rearrangement joins TRBV13 to TRBJ2-7, with TRBD2 identical over 16 bases. CDR3 length: 17 amino acids. V lost 2 bases to trimming and J lost 7 bases; unmatched junction nucleotides: 8. Germline CDR1 is PRHDT and CDR2 is FYEKMQ (reference sequence). The CDR3 DNA follows: TGTGCCAGCAGCTTACTCGGGACTAGCGGGAGGGCGAGAGAGCAGTACTTC. Its protein product is CASSLLGTSGRAREQYF.

This clonotype was recorded many times. This sequence joins TRBV30 and TRBJ2-2; 7 bases match TRBD1. V gave up 5 bases and J gave up 2 bases; unmatched junction bases: 5. CDR1 GTSNPN and CDR2 SVGIG come from the germline V gene (reference sequence). The CDR3 consists of 14 residues. CDR3 DNA: TGTGCCTGGGACAGGGTAAAAAACACCGGGGAGCTGTTTTTT. Its protein product is CAWDRVKNTGELFF.

In its sample, this clonotype was seen a few times. The chain uses TRBV4-3 and TRBJ2-4; D is possibly TRBD1 (6 bases). The CDR3 totals 19 residues. Trimming removed 0 bases at V and 2 bases at J, with 20 bases between. Looked up from germline, CDR1 is LGHNA and CDR2 is YSLEER. The CDR3 coding sequence is TGCGCCAGCAGCCAAGAAACAGGGTGGCTGTCCAGTTCCAAAAACATTCAGTACTTC. This translates into CASSQETGWLSSSKNIQYF.

To note about this clonotype: A much larger clone differs from this one at a single base, so this may be a read error. V gene TRBV6-1 combines with J gene TRBJ2-2; a weak D match, TRBD1 (8 bases). V shed 11 bases and J shed 7 bases, with 20 bases lying between them. Germline V gives CDR1 MNHNS, CDR2 SASEGT. The CDR3 loop spans 14 amino acids. CDR3 coding DNA: TGTGCCCGCCAAGACAGGGGAGGGGTCGGGGAGCTGTTTTTT. This gives the protein CARQDRGGVGELFF.

Notes on this clonotype: A read error may be the cause here, since a much bigger clone is one base away. The V and J genes are TRBV9 and TRBJ2-6; no reliable D call. Germline-derived CDR1 and CDR2 are SGDLS and YYNGEE. Trimming removed 1 base from V and 0 bases from J, with 2 bases in between. The CDR3 runs to 14 residues. CDR3: CASSVTSGANVLTF. The CDR3 DNA reads TGTGCCAGCAGCGTAACCTCTGGGGCCAACGTCCTGACTTTC.

This clonotype has just a few counts. The chain employs TRBV18 and TRBJ2-1, with a tentative D call TRBD2 (5 bases). Germline CDR1 reads KGHSH; CDR2 reads LQKENI. The CDR3 totals 15 residues. V shed 2 bases and J shed 6 bases, with 14 bases lying between them. CDR3: CASSPGRGLFNEQFF. CDR3 bases: TGTGCCAGCTCACCAGGGAGAGGTTTATTCAATGAGCAGTTCTTC.

This clonotype was seen many times. V usage is TRBV20-1 and J usage is TRBJ2-1, with D possibly matching TRBD2 (6 bases). From germline, CDR1 is DFQATT and CDR2 SNEGSKA (reference sequence). This CDR3 region has 15 residues. The V and J ends lost 5 bases and 6 bases respectively, with 20 bases between them. As DNA, the CDR3 is TGCAGTGCTTTTCGGGGCGGGATCTCCACCAATGAGCAGTTCTTC. Its translation is CSAFRGGISTNEQFF.

This clonotype was observed a few times. This sequence joins TRBV6-1 and TRBJ2-7, with D hard to call. The CDR3 consists of 16 residues. Trimming removed 3 bases at V and 2 bases at J, with 17 bases between. Germline CDR1 reads MNHNS; CDR2 reads SASEGT. In DNA, the CDR3 is TGTGCCAGCAGTGATTATTGGACCTACGCGGCCTACGAGCAGTACTTC. Translation gives CASSDYWTYAAYEQYF.

The chain couples TRBV28 to TRBJ1-3; D gene unclear. The CDR3 is 14 amino acids. CDR1 is MDHEN and CDR2 is SYDVKM in the germline V gene. The V end lost 5 bases, the J end lost 2 bases, and 10 bases lay between the germline ends. The CDR3 sequence: CASSPSGAGNTIYF. In DNA, the CDR3 is TGTGCCAGCAGTCCCAGCGGGGCTGGAAACACCATATATTTT.

This clonotype was counted once. This chain links TRBV18 with TRBJ2-1; 9 bases line up with TRBD2. CDR1 and CDR2 from the germline V gene are KGHSH and LQKENI. The CDR3 loop spans 17 amino acids. V trimming: 2 bases; J trimming: 3 bases; junction bases outside the gene matches: 8. CDR3 sequence: CASSPSGTSYRYNEQFF. The CDR3 nucleotides are TGTGCCAGCTCACCATCCGGGACTAGCTATCGCTACAATGAGCAGTTCTTC. The complete variable domain, with remaining parts taken from reference TRBV18 and TRBJ2-1, reads NAGVMQNPRHLVRRRGQEARLRCSPMKGHSHVYWYRQLPEEGLKFMVYLQKENIIDESGMPKERFSAEFPKEGPSILRIQQVVRGDSAAYFCASSPSGTSYRYNEQFFGPGTRLTVL.

The sample holds many counts of this clonotype. The rearrangement links TRBV28 to TRBJ1-5; D gene ambiguous. This CDR3 is built from 17 residues. The V gene lost 5 bases and the J gene lost 0 bases, with 17 bases spanning the gap. The germline gives CDR1 MDHEN, CDR2 SYDVKM. In DNA form, the CDR3 reads TGTGCCAGCAGTCTACATCCTACTACAGATAGCAATCAGCCCCAGCATTTT. Encoded protein: CASSLHPTTDSNQPQHF.

This clonotype was found many times. The chain carries TRBV9 and TRBJ2-5, with TRBD1 matching over 9 bases. Trimming removed 3 bases from V and 4 bases from J; junction bases left unmatched: 10. This CDR3 has 16 residues. Germline CDR1 SGDLS, CDR2 YYNGEE. CDR3 DNA: TGTGCCAGCAGCGACCGCCCGGACAGGGGTTTAGAGACCCAGTACTTC. The encoded protein is CASSDRPDRGLETQYF.

V gene TRBV20-1 combines with J gene TRBJ2-5, with a weak D call TRBD2 (5 bases). Trimming took 5 bases from V and 3 from J, leaving 10 bases between them. The CDR3 is made up of 12 amino acids. The germline V gene encodes CDR1 DFQATT and CDR2 SNEGSKA (reference sequence). The CDR3 DNA sequence: TGCAGTGCTGGACTCTTTAAAGAGACCCAGTACTTC. This translates into CSAGLFKETQYF.

In its sample, this clonotype was seen many times. The rearrangement links TRBV30 to TRBJ2-3; 10 nucleotides agree with TRBD2. The CDR3 is 15 amino acids. Germline-derived CDR1 and CDR2 are GTSNPN and SVGIG (reference sequence). J was trimmed by 2 bases and V by 2 bases; bases with no gene match: 4. CDR3 in amino acids: CAWSPGLADTDTQYF. In DNA, the CDR3 is TGTGCCTGGAGTCCCGGACTAGCGGACACAGATACGCAGTATTTT.

This clonotype turned up a few times. The chain recombines TRBV19 with TRBJ2-1; a possible D gene is TRBD1 (7 bases). This CDR3 has 14 residues. Per germline, CDR1 LNHDA and CDR2 SQIVND (reference sequence). The V end was cut by 5 bases, the J end by 5 bases, with 13 bases between. The CDR3 DNA follows: TGTGCCAGTAGTGGGGGGACAGAGAACAATGAGCAGTTCTTC. Translating gives CASSGGTENNEQFF. Drawing the rest from reference TRBV19 and TRBJ2-1, the complete variable domain is DGGITQSPKYLFRKEGQNVTLSCEQNLNHDAMYWYRQDPGQGLRLIYYSQIVNDFQKGDIAEGYSVSREKKESFPLTVTSAQKNPTAFYLCASSGGTENNEQFFGPGTRLTVL.

This clonotype appeared many times. V gene TRBV27 combines with J gene TRBJ1-5, with 8 bases identical to TRBD1. With V trimmed by 4 bases and J by 6 bases, 11 bases remained unmatched. This CDR3 has 16 residues. Germline V lookup: CDR1 MNHEY, CDR2 SMNVEV (reference sequence). The CDR3 here is CASSSGTGSSRQPQHF. The CDR3 DNA follows: TGTGCCAGCAGTTCCGGGACAGGCTCGAGTCGTCAGCCCCAGCATTTT.

Comments on this clonotype: Being one base from a much bigger clone, this may be a read error. The CDR3 ends on some other residue instead of the conserved phenylalanine or tryptophan, so this is likely a read error. The rearrangement links TRBV28 to TRBJ1-1; D uncertain. Germline V gene sequence: CDR1 MDHEN, CDR2 SYDVKM. The CDR3 extends over 15 amino acids. The V and J ends lost 2 bases and 2 bases respectively, with 12 bases between them. CDR3 residues: CASSLHTAGNTEAFI. For the CDR3, the DNA is TGTGCCAGCAGTTTACATACTGCTGGAAACACTGAAGCTTTCATT.

This clonotype came up many times. This chain uses TRBV7-2 with TRBJ2-2; TRBD2 matches at 7 bases. V dropped 1 base and J dropped 9; count of bases not matched to a gene: 11. Germline-derived CDR1 and CDR2 are SGHTA and FQGNSA. The CDR3 covers 16 residues. The CDR3, as DNA: TGTGCCAGCAGCTTAGTGGGTGGCGGGAGTAGCCGGGAGCTGTTTTTT. Translating it yields CASSLVGGGSSRELFF. Looking up the rest from reference TRBV7-2 and TRBJ2-2 gives the full variable domain: GAGVSQSPSNKVTEKGKDVELRCDPISGHTALYWYRQSLGQGLEFLIYFQGNSAPDKSGLPSDRFSAERTGGSVSTLTIQRTQQEDSAVYLCASSLVGGGSSRELFFGEGSRLTVL.

With respect to this clonotype: A clone one base away is much larger, so this may be a read error. Since no conserved phenylalanine or tryptophan closes the CDR3, a read error is the likely cause. The rearrangement links TRBV27 to TRBJ2-7; D call uncertain. The length of the CDR3 is 12 residues. Germline CDR1 reads MNHEY; CDR2 reads SMNVEV (reference sequence). CDR3 sequence: CATSDLAYEQYS. The CDR3 DNA follows: TGTGCCACCAGTGATTTGGCCTACGAGCAGTACTCC.